This is a list of T cell receptor beta chains from one sample in a study of metastatic and nonmetastatic thyroid tumors. TCRdb re-clonotyped the PCR reads through MiXCR. The sample includes roughly 21,000 clones, approximately 30% of them seen just once. Sequenced input: blood. The source of these receptors is a female donor with papillary thyroid cancer or a benign thyroid nodule (not recorded which). Some clones in this sample may be carry-over from other donors' samples. Both conserved end residues are trimmed from each CDR3. Each record gives: J gene, V gene, D gene, CDR3 protein. D genes are given only for firm matches.

>TRBJ1-4|TRBV5-1|TRBD1
ASSRGDSEKLF
>TRBJ2-5|TRBV9|.
ASSVDTEKRETQY
>TRBJ1-2|TRBV9|.
ASSVGIATYGYT
>TRBJ1-2|TRBV11-2|TRBD1
ASSLDGAGGIGYGHT
>TRBJ2-1|TRBV7-2|TRBD2
ASSSGTSGGKQF
>TRBJ1-1|TRBV28|.
ASSPPGPV
>TRBJ2-2|TRBV27|TRBD2
ASSLAGASGELF
>TRBJ2-2|TRBV7-2|.
ASSTTGTGELF
>TRBJ1-1|TRBV7-8|TRBD1
ASSLDRGLRVNTEAF
>TRBJ1-3|TRBV6-1|TRBD1
ASSEGTGIGNTIY
>TRBJ2-2|TRBV15|.
ATSREPRTAGELF
>TRBJ2-2|TRBV6-1|.
ASAHSGSANTGELF
>TRBJ1-4|TRBV20-1|.
SVPGRAEKLF
>TRBJ1-2|TRBV6-5|.
ASSLYRYGYT
>TRBJ2-7|TRBV20-1|.
SARGVSEQY
>TRBJ1-4|TRBV12-3/TRBV12-4|.
ASSLARIKEKLC
>TRBJ2-7|TRBV2|.
ASSLYEQY
>TRBJ1-5|TRBV6-5|TRBD1
ASSYSVQGNNQPQH
>TRBJ2-2|TRBV6-2/TRBV6-3|.
ASSYSMNRVGELF
>TRBJ1-4|TRBV9|TRBD1
ASSVEAGGGTNEKLF
>TRBJ2-1|TRBV20-1|.
SASPRGASSYNEQF
>TRBJ2-7|TRBV9|TRBD2
ASSVAAGGPYEQY
>TRBJ2-2|TRBV19|.
ASSMSLTGELF
>TRBJ1-2|TRBV24-1|.
ATSYSGSIDGYT
>TRBJ2-2|TRBV4-3|.
ASSQDNLDGELF
>TRBJ2-7|TRBV19|TRBD2
ASSGLAGPYEQY
>TRBJ1-2|TRBV7-8|TRBD1
ASSLAGGQRTGYT
>TRBJ2-5|TRBV7-2|.
ASSLSGIQETQY
>TRBJ1-4|TRBV2|.
ASRRDYEKLF
>TRBJ2-1|TRBV28|TRBD2
ASIFFDPAGYSYNVQF
>TRBJ2-5|TRBV3-1|TRBD2
ASSQEWGGGRGTQY
>TRBJ2-7|TRBV6-1|.
ASSEAGIYEQY
>TRBJ1-2|TRBV7-8|.
ASSLASQGFT
>TRBJ1-4|TRBV30|TRBD1
TWSQGAAEKLS
>TRBJ2-1|TRBV10-1|TRBD2
ASSETSGPYNEQF